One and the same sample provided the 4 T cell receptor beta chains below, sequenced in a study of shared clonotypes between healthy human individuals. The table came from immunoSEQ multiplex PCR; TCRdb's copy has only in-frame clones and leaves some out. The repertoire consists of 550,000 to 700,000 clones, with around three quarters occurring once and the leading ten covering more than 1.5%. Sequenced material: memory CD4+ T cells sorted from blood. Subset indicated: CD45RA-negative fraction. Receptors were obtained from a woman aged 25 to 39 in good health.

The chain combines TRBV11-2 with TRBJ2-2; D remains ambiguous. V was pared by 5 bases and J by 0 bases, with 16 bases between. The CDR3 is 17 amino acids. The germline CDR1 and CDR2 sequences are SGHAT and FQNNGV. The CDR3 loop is CASSHYSTGPNTGELFF. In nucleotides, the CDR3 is TGTGCCAGCAGCCACTACTCGACCGGCCCGAACACCGGGGAGCTGTTTTTT.

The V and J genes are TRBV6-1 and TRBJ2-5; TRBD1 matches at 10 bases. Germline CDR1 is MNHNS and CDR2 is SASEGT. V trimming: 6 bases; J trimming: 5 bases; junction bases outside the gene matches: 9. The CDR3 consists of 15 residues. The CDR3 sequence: CASRNPGQGTETQYF. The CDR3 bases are TGTGCCAGCAGGAACCCGGGACAGGGGACGGAGACCCAGTACTTC.

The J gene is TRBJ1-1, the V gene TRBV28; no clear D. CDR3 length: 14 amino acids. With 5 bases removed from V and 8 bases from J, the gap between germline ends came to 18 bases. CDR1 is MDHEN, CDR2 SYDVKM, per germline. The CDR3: CASSLYLLPAEAFF. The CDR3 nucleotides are TGTGCCAGCAGTCTATACCTTCTCCCGGCCGAAGCTTTCTTT.

CDR3 coding DNA: TGCGCCAGCCAGCTTTCGCGGGGGACCTTTTATGGCTACACCTTC. Translating gives CASQLSRGTFYGYTF. The rearrangement joins TRBV4-1 to TRBJ1-2; D perhaps matches TRBD1 (5 bases). There are 15 residues in the CDR3. V was pared by 8 bases and J by 5 bases, with 21 bases between. Germline values: CDR1 MGHRA, CDR2 YSYEKL.